Below, 28 T cell receptor beta chains from the same sample are listed, as sequenced in a study of technical replicates of blood from several donors listed by TCRdb under 2017. The method was the immunoSEQ multiplex PCR assay. TCRdb's version of the immuneACCESS table is confined to in-frame rearrangements and falls short of the full clone set. An unresolved V gene accounts for under half of the shortfall where checked; the remainder is of unknown origin. This sample holds under 110,000 clones; over 95% were observed only once. The ten largest account for 0.2% to 0.25% of the sample. The source material was T cells isolated from PBMCs. The receptors come from a human donor in good health.

This clone was observed once. The rearrangement links TRBV9 to TRBJ2-1, with 9 bases matching TRBD2. The CDR3 contains 14 residues. After removal of 4 bases from V and 7 bases from J, the junction contained 6 bases not matched to a gene. Germline V lookup: CDR1 SGDLS, CDR2 YYNGEE. CDR3 residues: CASSTGLARNEQFF. In DNA form, the CDR3 reads TGTGCCAGCAGCACGGGACTAGCTCGGAATGAGCAGTTCTTC.

V gene TRBV5-1 combines with J gene TRBJ1-4, with TRBD1 matching over 12 bases. V gave up 4 bases and J gave up 0 bases; unmatched junction bases: 7. Germline V gene lookup returns CDR1 SGHRS and CDR2 YFSETQ. CDR3 length: 18 amino acids. CDR3 residues: CASSPRGQGASTNEKLFF. CDR3 in DNA: TGCGCCAGCAGCCCGAGGGGACAGGGGGCCTCAACTAATGAAAAACTGTTTTTT.

V gene TRBV7-9 combines with J gene TRBJ1-1; D possibly corresponds to TRBD1 (6 bases). This CDR3 is 15 amino acids long. The V and J ends lost 3 bases and 0 bases respectively, with 11 bases between them. CDR1 is SEHNR and CDR2 is FQNEAQ in the germline V gene (reference sequence). CDR3 nucleotides: TGTGCCAGCAGCTTCAATAGGGGGTTGAACACTGAAGCTTTCTTT. Amino acids: CASSFNRGLNTEAFF.

The chain has TRBV5-4 and TRBJ1-2; D is uncertain. Trimming left V 0 bases short and J 8 bases short, with 14 bases between. The CDR3 runs 14 residues. Germline CDR1 is SGHNT and CDR2 is YYREEE (reference sequence). This CDR3 is CASSLATSDWGYTF. DNA of the CDR3: TGTGCCAGCAGCTTGGCCACCTCCGACTGGGGCTACACCTTC.

This clone was seen a single time. V usage is TRBV7-2 and J usage is TRBJ2-4; TRBD2 is a possible D gene (6 bases). Trimming stripped 8 bases from V and 0 bases from J, with 17 bases between. Germline CDR1 is SGHTA and CDR2 is FQGNSA. CDR3 length: 16 amino acids. The CDR3 nucleotides are TGTGCCAGCGCTGCGGGACGTATGCTAGCCAAAAACATTCAGTACTTC. This sequence encodes CASAAGRMLAKNIQYF.

The V call is TRBV9, the J call TRBJ1-4; no firm D call. Trimming shortened V by 3 bases and J by 7 bases, and 19 bases separated the two germline ends. Per the germline V gene, CDR1 is SGDLS and CDR2 is YYNGEE. The CDR3 runs 16 residues. The CDR3 loop reads CASSGNRGSLGEKLFF. Written as DNA, the CDR3 is TGTGCCAGCAGCGGTAATAGAGGATCTCTCGGTGAAAAACTGTTTTTT.

A single count supports this clone. This chain links TRBV7-8 with TRBJ2-7; 8 positions agree with TRBD1. The germline CDR1 and CDR2 sequences are SGHVS and FQNEAQ. V lost 4 bases and J lost 5; bases outside the gene matches: 13. This CDR3 has 16 amino acids. The CDR3 loop is CASSSTGEGMFDEQYF. The DNA for the CDR3 is TGTGCCAGCAGCTCGACAGGGGAAGGGATGTTCGACGAGCAGTACTTC.

The CDR3 sequence: CASSSSEQGRNQPQHF. CDR3 in DNA: TGTGCCAGCAGTTCCTCCGAACAGGGTAGGAATCAGCCCCAGCATTTT. The chain has TRBV27 and TRBJ1-5; D is possibly TRBD1 (6 bases). Germline V gene data show CDR1 as MNHEY and CDR2 as SMNVEV (reference sequence). Trimming pared 4 bases from V and 4 bases from J, leaving 17 bases between. The CDR3 has 16 residues.

The CDR3 region has the DNA TGTGCCAGCAGCTTCGGCGCGGGCACTGAAGCTTTCTTT. Translating gives CASSFGAGTEAFF. V gene TRBV11-3 combines with J gene TRBJ1-1; D is unclear. Per the germline V gene, CDR1 is SGHNT and CDR2 is YENEEA. The CDR3 runs to 13 residues. Trimming took off 3 bases at V and 4 bases at J, with 9 bases between the two ends.

This chain links TRBV9 with TRBJ1-4; the match to TRBD1 covers 7 bases. V gave up 2 bases and J gave up 4 bases; unmatched junction bases: 5. Germline V gives CDR1 SGDLS, CDR2 YYNGEE. The CDR3 consists of 15 residues. The CDR3 region is CASSVGQESNEKLFF. The CDR3 nucleotides are TGTGCCAGCAGCGTCGGACAGGAGAGTAATGAAAAACTGTTTTTT.

The V and J genes are TRBV28 and TRBJ2-4, with 12 positions matching TRBD1. The CDR3 extends over 20 amino acids. Germline V lookup: CDR1 MDHEN, CDR2 SYDVKM. The junction had 22 bases not matched to a gene; V was cut back by 8 bases and J by 5 bases. In DNA, the CDR3 is TGTGCCAGCTCTGTGCGTCCTTGGGGAGGGGACAGGGGGCAGGAAAACATTCAGTACTTC. Its translation is CASSVRPWGGDRGQENIQYF.

The CDR3 DNA sequence: TGTGCCAGCAGTTTAGGACAGCTGAACACCGGGGAGCTGTTTTTT. Translating it yields CASSLGQLNTGELFF. The chain carries TRBV28 and TRBJ2-2; D is perhaps TRBD1 (6 bases). Germline CDR1 is MDHEN and CDR2 is SYDVKM. The CDR3 is 15 amino acids. Trimming took 2 bases from V and 1 from J, leaving 8 bases between them.

The CDR3 coding sequence is TGTGCCAGCAGTCCCGCGGACAGTTACGAGCAGTACTTC. This gives the protein CASSPADSYEQYF. The chain recombines TRBV28 with TRBJ2-7, with a weak D call TRBD1 (6 bases). Trimming removed 5 bases at V and 4 bases at J, with 12 bases between. The CDR3 consists of 13 residues. CDR1 and CDR2 from the germline V gene are MDHEN and SYDVKM.

CDR3 in amino acids: CASSFLSFSGSSRFTGELFF. The CDR3 coding sequence is TGCGCCAGCAGCTTTCTCAGCTTTAGCGGGAGTTCTCGGTTTACCGGGGAGCTGTTTTTT. The rearrangement joins TRBV5-1 to TRBJ2-2; 9 bases map to TRBD2. The J segment lost 5 bases and the V segment lost 2 bases, leaving 19 bases of the junction unmatched. Looked up from germline, CDR1 is SGHRS and CDR2 is YFSETQ. This CDR3 spans 20 amino acids.

The DNA of the CDR3 is TGCGCCAGCAGCTCACACCAGGGGGCAAGGAACACTGAAGCTTTCTTT. Encoded protein: CASSSHQGARNTEAFF. The chain carries TRBV5-1 and TRBJ1-1, with 8 bases identical to TRBD1. This CDR3 has 16 amino acids. J gave up 1 base and V 3 bases, and 8 bases lay outside the gene matches. From germline, CDR1 is SGHRS and CDR2 YFSETQ.

This clone was recorded only once. This sequence joins TRBV5-1 and TRBJ2-1, with D perhaps matching TRBD2 (6 bases). This CDR3 spans 12 amino acids. V dropped 9 bases and J dropped 5 bases, with 12 bases sitting between them. Germline CDR1 is SGHRS and CDR2 is YFSETQ. The CDR3 DNA reads TGCGCCACAAGGAGGGTTGACAATGAGCAGTTCTTC. Translated, it gives CATRRVDNEQFF.

The DNA for the CDR3 is TGTGCCAGCAGCTCCCAGGGGGCTAATGAAAAACTGTTTTTT. Protein sequence: CASSSQGANEKLFF. The rearrangement uses TRBV9 and TRBJ1-4; the match to TRBD1 covers 7 bases. The CDR3 runs 14 residues. From germline, CDR1 is SGDLS and CDR2 YYNGEE. V lost 4 bases, J lost 3 bases, and 3 bases stayed unmatched. Variable domain in full (rest from reference TRBV9 and TRBJ1-4): DSGVTQTPKHLITATGQRVTLRCSPRSGDLSVYWYQQSLDQGLQFLIQYYNGEERAKGNILERFSAQQFPDLHSELNLSSLELGDSALYFCASSSQGANEKLFFGSGTQLSVL.

The chain employs TRBV5-5 and TRBJ1-3; TRBD1 is a possible D gene (6 bases). V gave up 4 bases and J gave up 3 bases, with 20 bases separating them. This CDR3 comprises 17 residues. The germline gives CDR1 SGHKS, CDR2 YYEKEE (reference sequence). The CDR3, as DNA: TGTGCCAGCAGCCTAACAACCGACAGGAAATTTGGAAACACCATATATTTT. This codes for CASSLTTDRKFGNTIYF.

The chain combines TRBV19 with TRBJ1-5, with unresolved D. The V end lost 5 bases, the J end lost 4 bases, and 12 bases lay between the germline ends. This CDR3 spans 14 amino acids. Germline V gene sequence: CDR1 LNHDA, CDR2 SQIVND (reference sequence). CDR3 nucleotide sequence: TGTGCCAGTAGTTATTTCGGTTCAAATCAGCCCCAGCATTTT. This gives the protein CASSYFGSNQPQHF. The full variable domain, with the rest looked up from reference TRBV19 and TRBJ1-5, is DGGITQSPKYLFRKEGQNVTLSCEQNLNHDAMYWYRQDPGQGLRLIYYSQIVNDFQKGDIAEGYSVSREKKESFPLTVTSAQKNPTAFYLCASSYFGSNQPQHFGDGTRLSIL.

The chain is built from TRBV25-1 and TRBJ2-7; D remains ambiguous. The CDR3 consists of 14 residues. Deletions cut 4 bases from V and 2 bases from J, with 12 bases between. Per germline, CDR1 MGHDK and CDR2 SYGVNS. The CDR3 DNA reads as TGTGCCAGCAGTGCTGAGCTTAAGCCCTACGAGCAGTACTTC. Translated, it gives CASSAELKPYEQYF.

This clone appeared once. The chain recombines TRBV10-3 with TRBJ2-2; 10 bases match TRBD2. The germline V gene has CDR1 ENHRY and CDR2 SYGVKD. This CDR3 is built from 15 residues. Trimming at V came to 2 bases and at J to 3 bases, leaving 0 bases not matched to a gene. The CDR3 spells CAISELAGDTGELFF. CDR3 nucleotides: TGTGCCATCAGTGAGCTAGCGGGAGACACCGGGGAGCTGTTTTTT.

This rearrangement joins TRBV5-1 to TRBJ1-1; D unclear. Germline V gene data show CDR1 as SGHRS and CDR2 as YFSETQ. The CDR3 contains 17 residues. Trimming shortened V by 0 bases and J by 0 bases, and 15 bases separated the two germline ends. The CDR3 nucleotides are TGCGCCAGCAGCTTGGGAATGGGCCGTTACCTGAACACTGAAGCTTTCTTT. Encoded protein: CASSLGMGRYLNTEAFF. Together with reference TRBV5-1 and TRBJ1-1, the CDR3 gives the full variable domain: KAGVTQTPRYLIKTRGQQVTLSCSPISGHRSVSWYQQTPGQGLQFLFEYFSETQRNKGNFPGRFSGRQFSNSRSEMNVSTLELGDSALYLCASSLGMGRYLNTEAFFGQGTRLTVV.

The chain couples TRBV6-1 to TRBJ2-5; TRBD2 is a possible D gene (6 bases). This CDR3 region has 15 residues. The germline V gene has CDR1 MNHNS and CDR2 SASEGT. Trimming cost V 2 bases and J 5 bases, with 15 bases left between them. The DNA of the CDR3 is TGTGCCAGCAGTGAATTGGCGAATAGCGGCGAGACCCAGTACTTC. Amino acids: CASSELANSGETQYF.

The V call is TRBV6-1, the J call TRBJ1-1; 7 bases fit TRBD1. With V trimmed by 3 bases and J by 2 bases, 6 bases remained unmatched. CDR1 is MNHNS, CDR2 SASEGT, per germline. This CDR3 region has 15 residues. CDR3 loop: CASSDMGQSNTEAFF. The CDR3 nucleotides read TGTGCCAGCAGTGACATGGGACAGTCTAACACTGAAGCTTTCTTT.

The genes are TRBV15 and TRBJ2-7; D might be TRBD1 (6 bases). Trimming stripped 4 bases from V and 5 bases from J, with 15 bases between. The CDR3 consists of 14 residues. The germline gives CDR1 LNHNV, CDR2 YYDKDF (reference sequence). The CDR3 coding sequence is TGTGCCACCAGCATTAGCCACAGGGTAGACGAGCAGTACTTC. Its translation is CATSISHRVDEQYF.

The chain has TRBV2 and TRBJ2-1; TRBD2 matches at 8 bases. The CDR3 covers 15 residues. J gave up 2 bases and V 6 bases, and 6 bases lay outside the gene matches. The germline CDR1 and CDR2 sequences are SNHLY and FYNNEI. The CDR3 is CASRERGTTYNEQFF. In nucleotides, the CDR3 is TGTGCCAGCAGAGAGCGGGGGACTACCTACAATGAGCAGTTCTTC.

The V gene is TRBV7-2, the J gene TRBJ2-3; possible D gene TRBD2, 6 bases. This CDR3 region has 17 residues. Germline V CDR1 and CDR2: SGHTA, FQGNSA. V gave up 4 bases and J gave up 7 bases, with 24 bases separating them. CDR3: CASSSRRFGTLYYTQYF. In DNA form, the CDR3 reads TGTGCCAGCAGCTCAAGAAGATTCGGGACTTTATACTATACGCAGTATTTT.

The chain has TRBV30 and TRBJ2-1, with 12 bases lining up with TRBD2. Germline V CDR1 and CDR2: GTSNPN, SVGIG (reference sequence). The CDR3 length is 15 residues. Trimming took 4 bases from V and 5 from J; bases not matched to a gene: 6. CDR3 in DNA: TGTGCCTGGACCGTACTAGCGGGGGGCCACAATGAGCAGTTCTTC. Its translation: CAWTVLAGGHNEQFF.